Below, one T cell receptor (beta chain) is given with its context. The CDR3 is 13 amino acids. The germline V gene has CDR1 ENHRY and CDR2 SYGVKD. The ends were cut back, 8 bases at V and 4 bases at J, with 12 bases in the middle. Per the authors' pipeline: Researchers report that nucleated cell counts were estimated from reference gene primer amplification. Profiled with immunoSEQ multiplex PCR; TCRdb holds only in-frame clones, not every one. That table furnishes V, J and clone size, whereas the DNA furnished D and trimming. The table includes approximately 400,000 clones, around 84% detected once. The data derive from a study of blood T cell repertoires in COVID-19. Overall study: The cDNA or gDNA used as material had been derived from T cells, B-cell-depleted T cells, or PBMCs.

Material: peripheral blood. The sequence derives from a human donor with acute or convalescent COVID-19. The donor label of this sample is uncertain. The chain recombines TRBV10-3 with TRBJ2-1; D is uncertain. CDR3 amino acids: CAIARSQYNEQFF. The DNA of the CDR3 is TGTGCCATCGCCCGGAGCCAGTACAATGAGCAGTTCTTC.